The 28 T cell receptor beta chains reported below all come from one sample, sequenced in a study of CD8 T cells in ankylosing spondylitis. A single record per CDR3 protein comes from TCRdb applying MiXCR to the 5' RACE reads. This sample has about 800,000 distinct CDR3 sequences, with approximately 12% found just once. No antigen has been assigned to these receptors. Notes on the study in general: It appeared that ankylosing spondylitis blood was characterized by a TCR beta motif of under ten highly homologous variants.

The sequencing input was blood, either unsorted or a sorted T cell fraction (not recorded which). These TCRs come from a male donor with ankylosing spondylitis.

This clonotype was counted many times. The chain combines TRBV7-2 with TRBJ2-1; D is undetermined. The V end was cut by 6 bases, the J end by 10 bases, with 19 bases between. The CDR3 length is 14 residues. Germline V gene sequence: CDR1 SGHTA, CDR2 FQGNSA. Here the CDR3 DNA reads TGTGCCAGCAGTCACGAAGGGATAGCTCGAGAGCAGTTCTTC. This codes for CASSHEGIAREQFF.

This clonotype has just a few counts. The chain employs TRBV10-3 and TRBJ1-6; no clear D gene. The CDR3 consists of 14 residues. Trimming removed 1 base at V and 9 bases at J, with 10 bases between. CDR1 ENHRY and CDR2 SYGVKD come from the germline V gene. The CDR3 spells CAISEYGKGSPLHF. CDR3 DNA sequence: TGTGCCATCAGTGAGTACGGGAAGGGTTCACCCCTCCACTTT.

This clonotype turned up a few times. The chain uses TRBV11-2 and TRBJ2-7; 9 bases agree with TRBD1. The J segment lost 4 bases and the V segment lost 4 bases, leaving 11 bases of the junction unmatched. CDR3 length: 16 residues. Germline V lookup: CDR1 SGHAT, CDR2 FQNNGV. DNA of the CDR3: TGTGCCAGCAGCTCGCCCTCCGGGACAGGGTGGTACGAGCAGTACTTC. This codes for CASSSPSGTGWYEQYF.

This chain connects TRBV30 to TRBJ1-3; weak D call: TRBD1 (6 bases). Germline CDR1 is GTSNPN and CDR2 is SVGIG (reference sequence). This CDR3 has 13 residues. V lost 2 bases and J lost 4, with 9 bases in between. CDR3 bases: TGTGCCTGGAGTCAGGGGCGCGGAAACACCATATATTTT. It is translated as CAWSQGRGNTIYF.

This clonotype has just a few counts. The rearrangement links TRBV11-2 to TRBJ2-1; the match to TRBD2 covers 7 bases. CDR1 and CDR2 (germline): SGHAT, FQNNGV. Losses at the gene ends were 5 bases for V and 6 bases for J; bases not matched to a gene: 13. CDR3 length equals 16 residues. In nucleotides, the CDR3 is TGTGCCAGCAGCCTCATCTCAAGCGGGACTTTCAATGAGCAGTTCTTC. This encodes CASSLISSGTFNEQFF.

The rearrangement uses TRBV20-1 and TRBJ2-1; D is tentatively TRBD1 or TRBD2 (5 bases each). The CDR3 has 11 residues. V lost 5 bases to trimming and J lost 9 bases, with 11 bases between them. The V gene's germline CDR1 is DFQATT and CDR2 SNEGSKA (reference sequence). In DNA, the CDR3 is TGCAGTGCTCGGAGGCAGGGTGAGCAGTTCTTC. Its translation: CSARRQGEQFF.

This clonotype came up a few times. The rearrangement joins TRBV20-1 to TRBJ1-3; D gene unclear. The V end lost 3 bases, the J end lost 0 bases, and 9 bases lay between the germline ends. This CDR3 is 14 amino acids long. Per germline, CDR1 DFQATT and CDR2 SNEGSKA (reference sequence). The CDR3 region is CSASGRVSGNTIYF. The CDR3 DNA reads TGCAGTGCTAGTGGAAGAGTCTCTGGAAACACCATATATTTT.

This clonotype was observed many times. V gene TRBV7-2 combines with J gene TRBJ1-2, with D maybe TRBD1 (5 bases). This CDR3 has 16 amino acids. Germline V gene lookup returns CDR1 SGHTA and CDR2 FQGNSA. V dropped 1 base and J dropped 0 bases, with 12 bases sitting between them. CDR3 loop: CASSLDPDTANYGYTF. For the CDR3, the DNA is TGTGCCAGCAGCTTAGACCCGGACACAGCTAACTATGGCTACACCTTC.

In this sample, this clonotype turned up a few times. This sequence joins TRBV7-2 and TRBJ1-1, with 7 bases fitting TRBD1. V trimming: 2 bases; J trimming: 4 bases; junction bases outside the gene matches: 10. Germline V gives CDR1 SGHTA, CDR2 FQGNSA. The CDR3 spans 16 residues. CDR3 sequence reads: CASSLMPTRGTTEAFF. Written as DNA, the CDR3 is TGTGCCAGCAGCTTAATGCCAACCAGGGGGACCACTGAAGCTTTCTTT.

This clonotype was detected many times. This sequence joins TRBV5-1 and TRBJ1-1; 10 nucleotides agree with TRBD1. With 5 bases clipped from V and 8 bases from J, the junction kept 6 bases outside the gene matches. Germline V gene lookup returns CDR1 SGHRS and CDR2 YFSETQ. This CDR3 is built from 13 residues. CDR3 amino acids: CASRETGGAEAFF. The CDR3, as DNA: TGCGCCAGCAGGGAGACAGGGGGCGCAGAAGCTTTCTTT.

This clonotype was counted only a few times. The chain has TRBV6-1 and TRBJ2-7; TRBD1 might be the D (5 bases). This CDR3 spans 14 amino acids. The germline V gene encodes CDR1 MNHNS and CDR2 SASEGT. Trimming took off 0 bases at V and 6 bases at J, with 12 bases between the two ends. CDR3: CASSEAWQGGEQYF. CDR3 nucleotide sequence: TGTGCCAGCAGTGAAGCGTGGCAGGGCGGCGAGCAGTACTTC.

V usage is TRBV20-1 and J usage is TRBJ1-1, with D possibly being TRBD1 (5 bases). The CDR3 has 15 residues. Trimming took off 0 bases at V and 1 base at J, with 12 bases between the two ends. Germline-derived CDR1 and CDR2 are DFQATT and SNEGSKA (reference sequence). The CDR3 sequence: CSARDPGTRNTEAFF. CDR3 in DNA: TGCAGTGCTAGAGATCCGGGGACGAGGAACACTGAAGCTTTCTTT.

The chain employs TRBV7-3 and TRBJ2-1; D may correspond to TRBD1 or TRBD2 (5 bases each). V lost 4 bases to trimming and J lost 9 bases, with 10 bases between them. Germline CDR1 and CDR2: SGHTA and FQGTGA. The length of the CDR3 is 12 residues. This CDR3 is CASSSFGGEQFF. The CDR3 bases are TGTGCCAGCAGCTCATTTGGGGGTGAGCAGTTCTTC.

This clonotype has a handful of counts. The DNA for the CDR3 is TGCAGTGCTTCCTCAGGGGGTTATAGCAATCAGCCCCAGCATTTT. This translates into CSASSGGYSNQPQHF. The chain is built from TRBV20-1 and TRBJ1-5; 7 bases are shared with TRBD1. Germline lookup yields CDR1 DFQATT and CDR2 SNEGSKA (reference sequence). With V trimmed by 5 bases and J by 0 bases, 7 bases remained unmatched. The CDR3 runs to 15 residues.

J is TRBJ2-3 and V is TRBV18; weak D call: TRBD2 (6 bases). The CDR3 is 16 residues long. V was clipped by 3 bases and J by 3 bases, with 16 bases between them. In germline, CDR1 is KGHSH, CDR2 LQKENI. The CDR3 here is CASSPVQRVETDTQYF. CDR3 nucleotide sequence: TGTGCCAGCTCACCGGTTCAGCGGGTGGAAACAGATACGCAGTATTTT.

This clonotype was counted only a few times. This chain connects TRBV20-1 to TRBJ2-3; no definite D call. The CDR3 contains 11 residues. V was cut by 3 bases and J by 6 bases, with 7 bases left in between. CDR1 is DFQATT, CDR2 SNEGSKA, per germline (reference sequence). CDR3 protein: CSARASDTQYF. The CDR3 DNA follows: TGCAGTGCTAGGGCGTCTGATACGCAGTATTTT.

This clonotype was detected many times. The CDR3 sequence is CASSLGEGRNIQYF. In DNA form, the CDR3 reads TGCGCCAGCAGCTTGGGGGAGGGGAGAAACATTCAGTACTTC. This chain uses TRBV5-1 with TRBJ2-4; 7 nucleotides line up with TRBD2. The germline gives CDR1 SGHRS, CDR2 YFSETQ. V lost 0 bases to trimming and J lost 6 bases; unmatched junction nucleotides: 3. The CDR3 covers 14 residues.

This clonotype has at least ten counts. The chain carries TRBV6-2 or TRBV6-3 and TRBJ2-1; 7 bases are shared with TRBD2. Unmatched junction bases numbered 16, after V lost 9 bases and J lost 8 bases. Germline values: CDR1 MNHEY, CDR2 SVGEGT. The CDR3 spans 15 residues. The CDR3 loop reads CASKVRAGVVDEQFF. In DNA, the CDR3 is TGTGCCAGTAAAGTAAGGGCGGGAGTAGTGGATGAGCAGTTCTTC.

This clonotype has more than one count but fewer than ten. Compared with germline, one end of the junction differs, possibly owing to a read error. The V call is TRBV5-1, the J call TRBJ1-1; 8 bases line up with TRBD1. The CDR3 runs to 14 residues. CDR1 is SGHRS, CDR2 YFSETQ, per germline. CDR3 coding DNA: TGTGCCAGCTCGCCGGACAGGGCGAACACTGAAGCTTTCTTT. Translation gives CASSPDRANTEAFF. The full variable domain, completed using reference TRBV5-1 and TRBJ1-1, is KAGVTQTPRYLIKTRGQQVTLSCSPISGHRSVSWYQQTPGQGLQFLFEYFSETQRNKGNFPGRFSGRQFSNSRSEMNVSTLELGDSALYLCASSPDRANTEAFFGQGTRLTVV.

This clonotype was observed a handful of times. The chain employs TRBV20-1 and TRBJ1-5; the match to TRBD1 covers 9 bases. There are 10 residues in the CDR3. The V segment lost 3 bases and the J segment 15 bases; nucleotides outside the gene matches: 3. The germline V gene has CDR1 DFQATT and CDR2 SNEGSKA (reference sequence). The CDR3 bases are TGCAGTGCTAGCTGGGACAGGGCGCATTTT. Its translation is CSASWDRAHF.

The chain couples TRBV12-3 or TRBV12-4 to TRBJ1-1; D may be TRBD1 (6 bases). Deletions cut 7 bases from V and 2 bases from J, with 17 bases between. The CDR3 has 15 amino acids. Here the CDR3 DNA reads TGTGCCAGCACTCAAAGGGGGGGCTTCAACACTGAAGCTTTCTTT. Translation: CASTQRGGFNTEAFF.

CDR3 DNA sequence: TGCAGTGCGCCCCTAGCGGGAGTGCTGGGTGAGCAGTTCTTC. It specifies CSAPLAGVLGEQFF. The chain employs TRBV20-1 and TRBJ2-1; TRBD2 matches 10 bases. Germline-derived CDR1 and CDR2 are DFQATT and SNEGSKA (reference sequence). V trimming: 6 bases; J trimming: 9 bases; junction bases outside the gene matches: 11. The CDR3 loop spans 14 amino acids.

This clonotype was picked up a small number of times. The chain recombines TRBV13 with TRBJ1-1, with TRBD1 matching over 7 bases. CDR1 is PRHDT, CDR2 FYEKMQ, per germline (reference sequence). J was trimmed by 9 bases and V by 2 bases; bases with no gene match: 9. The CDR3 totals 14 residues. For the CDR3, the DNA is TGTGCCAGCAGCTTAATGGGACGACAGGGCAAAGCTTTCTTT. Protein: CASSLMGRQGKAFF.

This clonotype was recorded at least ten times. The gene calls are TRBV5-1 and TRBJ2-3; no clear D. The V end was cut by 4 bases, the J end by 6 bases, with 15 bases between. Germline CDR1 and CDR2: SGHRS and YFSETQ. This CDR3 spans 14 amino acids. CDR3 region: CASSPSTGSDTQYF. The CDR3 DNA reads TGCGCCAGCAGCCCCAGTACGGGCTCCGATACGCAGTATTTT.

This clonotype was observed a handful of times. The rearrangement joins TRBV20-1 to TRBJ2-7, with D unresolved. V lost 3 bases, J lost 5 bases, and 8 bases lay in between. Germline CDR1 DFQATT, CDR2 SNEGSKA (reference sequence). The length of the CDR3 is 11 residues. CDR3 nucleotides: TGCAGTGCTAGCCCTACCAACGAGCAGTACTTC. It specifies CSASPTNEQYF.

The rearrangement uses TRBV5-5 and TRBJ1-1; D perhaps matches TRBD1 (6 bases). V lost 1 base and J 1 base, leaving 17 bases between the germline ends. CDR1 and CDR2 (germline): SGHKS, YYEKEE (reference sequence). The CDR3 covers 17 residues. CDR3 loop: CASSLWDVGAANTEAFF. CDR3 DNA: TGTGCCAGCAGCTTGTGGGATGTGGGGGCTGCGAACACTGAAGCTTTCTTT.

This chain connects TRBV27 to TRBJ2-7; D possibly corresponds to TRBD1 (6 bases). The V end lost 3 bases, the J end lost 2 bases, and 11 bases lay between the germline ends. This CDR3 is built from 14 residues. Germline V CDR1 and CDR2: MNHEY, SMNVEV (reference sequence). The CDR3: CASSFARGAYEQYF. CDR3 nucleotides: TGTGCCAGCAGTTTTGCCAGGGGCGCCTACGAGCAGTACTTC.

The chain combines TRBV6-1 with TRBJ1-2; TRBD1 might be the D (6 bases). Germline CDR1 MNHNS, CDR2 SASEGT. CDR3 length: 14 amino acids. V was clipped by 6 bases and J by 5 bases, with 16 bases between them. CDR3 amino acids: CASRPTRGSYGYTF. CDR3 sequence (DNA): TGTGCCAGCAGGCCGACGAGGGGGTCATATGGCTACACCTTC.